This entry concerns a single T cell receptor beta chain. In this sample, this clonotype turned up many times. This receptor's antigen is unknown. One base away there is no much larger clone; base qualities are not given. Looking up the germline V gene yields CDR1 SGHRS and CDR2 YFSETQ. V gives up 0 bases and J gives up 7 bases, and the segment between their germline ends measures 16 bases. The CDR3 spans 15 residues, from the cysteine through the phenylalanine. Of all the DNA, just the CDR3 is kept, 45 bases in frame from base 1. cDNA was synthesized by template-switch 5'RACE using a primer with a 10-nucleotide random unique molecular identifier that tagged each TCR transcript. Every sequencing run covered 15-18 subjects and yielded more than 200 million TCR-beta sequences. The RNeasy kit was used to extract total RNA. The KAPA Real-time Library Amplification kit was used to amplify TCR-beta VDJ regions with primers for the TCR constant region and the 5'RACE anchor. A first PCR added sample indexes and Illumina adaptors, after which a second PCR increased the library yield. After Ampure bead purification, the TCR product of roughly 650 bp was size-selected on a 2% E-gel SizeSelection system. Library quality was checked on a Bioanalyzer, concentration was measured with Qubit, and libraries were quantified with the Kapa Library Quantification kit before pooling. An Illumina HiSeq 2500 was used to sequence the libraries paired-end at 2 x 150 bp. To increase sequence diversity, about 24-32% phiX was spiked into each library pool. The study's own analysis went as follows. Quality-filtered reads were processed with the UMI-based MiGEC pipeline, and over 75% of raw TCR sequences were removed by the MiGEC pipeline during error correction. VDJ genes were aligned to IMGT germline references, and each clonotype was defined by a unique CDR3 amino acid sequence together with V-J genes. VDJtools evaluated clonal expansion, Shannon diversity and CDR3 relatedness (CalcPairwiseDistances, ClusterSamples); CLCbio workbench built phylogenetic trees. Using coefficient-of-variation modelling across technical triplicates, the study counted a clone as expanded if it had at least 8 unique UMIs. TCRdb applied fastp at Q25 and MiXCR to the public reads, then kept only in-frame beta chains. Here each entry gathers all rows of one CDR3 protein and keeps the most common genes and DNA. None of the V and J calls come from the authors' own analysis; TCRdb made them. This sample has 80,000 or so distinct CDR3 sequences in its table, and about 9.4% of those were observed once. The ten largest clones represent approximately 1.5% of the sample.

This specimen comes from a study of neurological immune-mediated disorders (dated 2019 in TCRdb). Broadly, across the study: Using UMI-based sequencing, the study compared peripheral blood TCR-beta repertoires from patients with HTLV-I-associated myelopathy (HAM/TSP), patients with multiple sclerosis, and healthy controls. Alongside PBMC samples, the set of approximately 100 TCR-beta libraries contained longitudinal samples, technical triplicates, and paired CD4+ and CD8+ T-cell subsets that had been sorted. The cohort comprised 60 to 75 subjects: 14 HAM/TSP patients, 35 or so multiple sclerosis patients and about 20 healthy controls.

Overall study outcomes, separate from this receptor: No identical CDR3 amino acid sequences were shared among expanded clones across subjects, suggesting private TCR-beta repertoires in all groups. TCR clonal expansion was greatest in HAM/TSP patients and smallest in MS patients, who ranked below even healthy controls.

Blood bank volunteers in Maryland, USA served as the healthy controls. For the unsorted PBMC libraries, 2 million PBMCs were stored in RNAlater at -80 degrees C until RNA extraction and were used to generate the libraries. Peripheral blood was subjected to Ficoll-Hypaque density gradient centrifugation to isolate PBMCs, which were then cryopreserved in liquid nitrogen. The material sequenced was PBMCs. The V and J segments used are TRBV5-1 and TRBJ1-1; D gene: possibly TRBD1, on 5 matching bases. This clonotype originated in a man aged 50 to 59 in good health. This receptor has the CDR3 CASSLVLGGTDEAFF. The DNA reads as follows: TGCGCCAGCAGCTTGGTATTAGGTGGGACGGATGAAGCTTTCTTT.